Each of the 5 T cell receptor beta chains below was sequenced from the same sample in a study of cytomegalovirus exposure and HLA in healthy donors. The study ran its PCR with 60 Vbeta and 13 Jbeta primers. Assay: immunoSEQ multiplex PCR; the TCRdb copy retains only in-frame clones and omits some. In the table there are around 130,000 clones, over 75% of which are singletons. Input material: PBMCs. The receptors here all came from a man in his thirties or forties in good health and CMV-seronegative.

This CDR3 is CAIREGLGNQPQHF. In nucleotides, the CDR3 is TGTGCCATCAGAGAGGGACTGGGCAATCAGCCCCAGCATTTT. This chain links TRBV10-3 with TRBJ1-5; tentatively, D is TRBD1 (5 bases). Germline V gene sequence: CDR1 ENHRY, CDR2 SYGVKD. Trimming took off 6 bases at V and 2 bases at J, with 11 bases between the two ends. CDR3 size: 14 residues.

The rearrangement links TRBV6-5 to TRBJ1-1; maybe TRBD1 (5 bases). Germline-derived CDR1 and CDR2 are MNHEY and SVGAGI. This CDR3 has 14 residues. The V end lost 3 bases, the J end lost 6 bases, and 14 bases lay between the germline ends. CDR3 nucleotide sequence: TGTGCCAGCAGTTATCTTAGGGCGGGGGCTGAAGCTTTCTTT. This encodes CASSYLRAGAEAFF.

Here the CDR3 DNA reads TGTGCCAGCAGTTTATATTCCTCTAGCACAGATACGCAGTATTTT. Its translation: CASSLYSSSTDTQYF. The chain uses TRBV28 and TRBJ2-3; D is unresolved. V was cut by 1 base and J by 0 bases, with 8 bases left in between. The CDR3 is 15 amino acids. Germline CDR1 MDHEN, CDR2 SYDVKM.

The chain joins TRBV7-9 to TRBJ2-5; D ambiguous. This CDR3 is built from 15 residues. With 1 base removed from V and 2 bases from J, the gap between germline ends came to 11 bases. Germline V CDR1 and CDR2: SEHNR, FQNEAQ (reference sequence). The CDR3 DNA reads TGTGCCAGCAGCTTAGAGCGTATAAGGCAAGAGACCCAGTACTTC. This encodes CASSLERIRQETQYF.

In nucleotides, the CDR3 is TGTGCCAGCACCGACAGGGGGCTCTATGGCTACACCTTC. This encodes CASTDRGLYGYTF. The V gene is TRBV6-9, the J gene TRBJ1-2; 10 positions agree with TRBD1. The trim removed 7 bases at V and 4 bases at J, leaving 3 bases unmatched. Per the germline V gene, CDR1 is MNHGY and CDR2 is SVAAGI. The CDR3 has 13 residues.